This T cell receptor beta chain came from a study of neoadjuvant anti-PD-1 for oral cavity cancer. The wider study: Most patients had three to four biweekly doses of 3 mg/kg nivolumab before resection.

These newly diagnosed stage II-IVA oral cavity squamous cell carcinoma patients had no prior systemic or radiation treatment. PBMCs were not maintained or expanded in culture before analysis. V shed 10 bases and J shed 2 bases, with 12 bases lying between them. There are 13 residues in the CDR3. The V gene's germline CDR1 is LNHDA and CDR2 SQIVND (reference sequence). The method was immunoSEQ multiplex PCR; TCRdb's version includes in-frame clones alone and lacks a portion of them. Altogether roughly 67,000 clones are present, about 83% being singletons, with the ten largest covering nearly 3.5%. Sequencing used PBMCs, obtained before nivolumab (anti-PD-1) treatment. This chain uses TRBV19 with TRBJ1-5; unclear D gene. The source is a person aged 35 to 85 with oral cavity squamous cell carcinoma. The CDR3, as DNA: TGTGCCACCCGAGGGCAGGGCAATCAGCCCCAGCATTTT. This encodes CATRGQGNQPQHF.